Listed below are T cell receptor beta chains from one sample, sequenced in a study of PD-L1 blockade in urothelial cancer. Clones were sequenced by immunoSEQ multiplex PCR, and TCRdb holds only the in-frame ones, with some missing. The table has about 120,000 clones, approximately 89% seen once. Sequences were derived from PBMCs, sampled around atezolizumab (anti-PD-L1) treatment. Every receptor here comes from a man aged 55 to 70 with urothelial cancer. Both conserved end residues are part of each CDR3. The D gene is left open where the match is weak.

D	J	V	DNA	CDR3
TRBD2	TRBJ2-7	TRBV2	TGTGCCAGCAGTGAATATAGCGGGGGGGATGGCGAGCAGTACTTC	CASSEYSGGDGEQYF
NA	TRBJ2-3	TRBV19	TGTGCCAGTAGTTTACAAGCGGCCACAGATACGCAGTATTTT	CASSLQAATDTQYF
NA	TRBJ1-3	TRBV7-9	TGTGCCAGCAGCCTCTCAGCGGAGAGCTCTGGAAACACCATATATTTT	CASSLSAESSGNTIYF
TRBD1	TRBJ1-4	TRBV9	TGTGCCAGCAGCACCCGGACAGGCCTTAATGAAAAACTGTTTTTT	CASSTRTGLNEKLFF
NA	TRBJ2-5	TRBV18	TGTGCCAGCTCACCACCGGGTGGCGGGGAGACCCAGTACTTC	CASSPPGGGETQYF
NA	TRBJ1-6	TRBV7-8	TGTGCCAGCAGCTTAGGCCGGGACATCAGCCGTCCACCCCTCCACTTT	CASSLGRDISRPPLHF
TRBD1	TRBJ1-2	TRBV28	TGTGCCAGCAGGGGGCAGGGGGCGACCTATGGCTACACCTTC	CASRGQGATYGYTF
NA	TRBJ1-2	TRBV6-6	TGTGCCAGCAGCCCAGGACAGCGCTATGGCTACACCTTC	CASSPGQRYGYTF
TRBD1	TRBJ1-2	TRBV30	TGTGCCTGGAGATCAGACAGGGGAGGAGGCTACACCTTC	CAWRSDRGGGYTF
NA	TRBJ2-7	TRBV7-2	TGTGCCAGCAGCTTTAGTAGTGGGGCAGGTTACGAGCAGTACTTC	CASSFSSGAGYEQYF
NA	TRBJ1-2	TRBV7-2	TGTGCCAGCAGCCTCCTCTATGGCTACACCTTC	CASSLLYGYTF
TRBD1	TRBJ2-7	TRBV7-3	TGTGCCAGCAGCCAAACGGGACAGGGGGCAAACAACGAGCAGTACTTC	CASSQTGQGANNEQYF
NA	TRBJ2-4	TRBV2	TGTGCCAGCAGCGTGGACAAGCTAGCCAAAAACATTCAGTACTTC	CASSVDKLAKNIQYF
TRBD1	TRBJ1-2	TRBV2	TGTGCCAGCAGTGAAACAGGGGGGTACTATGGCTACACCTTC	CASSETGGYYGYTF
TRBD2	TRBJ2-5	TRBV27	TGTGCCAGCAGACTAGCGGGATCCCCGGAGACCCAGTACTTC	CASRLAGSPETQYF
NA	TRBJ2-1	TRBV7-2	TGTGCCAGCAGCTCCGACAGGAACTCCTACAATGAGCAGTTCTTC	CASSSDRNSYNEQFF
NA	TRBJ2-3	TRBV30	TGTGCCTGGAGTGTAGGTTCATCCCGGCCGGGGGATACGCAGTATTTT	CAWSVGSSRPGDTQYF
TRBD1	TRBJ2-5	TRBV9	TGTGCCAGCACAGCCACAGGGGTCGGGGAGACCCAGTACTTC	CASTATGVGETQYF
TRBD2	TRBJ2-3	TRBV29-1	TGCAGCGCGATGGGCGGGGGGGCAACAGATACGCAGTATTTT	CSAMGGGATDTQYF
TRBD1	TRBJ2-7	TRBV7-6	TGTGCCAGCAGCTTAGAGGACAGGGGGAGAGAGCAGTACTTC	CASSLEDRGREQYF
NA	TRBJ1-1	TRBV28	TGTGCCAGCAACGCAGGGTCGAACACTGAAGCTTTCTTT	CASNAGSNTEAFF
TRBD1	TRBJ2-5	TRBV5-6	TGTGCCAGCAGCCACGGGACAGAGCTAGAGACCCAGTACTTC	CASSHGTELETQYF
TRBD2	TRBJ2-3	TRBV9	TGTGCCAGCAGCGCACTAGCGGGGGGCTCCTCAGATACGCAGTATTTT	CASSALAGGSSDTQYF